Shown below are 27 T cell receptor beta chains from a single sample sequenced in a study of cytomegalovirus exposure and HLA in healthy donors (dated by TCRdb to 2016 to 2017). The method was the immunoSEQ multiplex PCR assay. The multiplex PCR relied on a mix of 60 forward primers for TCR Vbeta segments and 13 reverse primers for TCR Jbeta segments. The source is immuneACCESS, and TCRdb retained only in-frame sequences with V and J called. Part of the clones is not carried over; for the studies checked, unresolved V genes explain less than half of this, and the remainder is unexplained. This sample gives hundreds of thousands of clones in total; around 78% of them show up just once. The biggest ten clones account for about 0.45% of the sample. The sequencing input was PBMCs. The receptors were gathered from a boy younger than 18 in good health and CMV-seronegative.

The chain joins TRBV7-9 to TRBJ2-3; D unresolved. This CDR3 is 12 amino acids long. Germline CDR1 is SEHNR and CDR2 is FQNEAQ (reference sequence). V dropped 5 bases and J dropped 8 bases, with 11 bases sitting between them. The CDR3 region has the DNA TGTGCCAGCAGCCCGACCCCAGGTACGCAGTATTTT. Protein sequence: CASSPTPGTQYF. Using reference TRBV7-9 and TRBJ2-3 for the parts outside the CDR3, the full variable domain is DTGVSQNPRHKITKRGQNVTFRCDPISEHNRLYWYRQTLGQGPEFLTYFQNEAQLEKSRLLSDRFSAERPKGSFSTLEIQRTEQGDSAMYLCASSPTPGTQYFGPGTRLTVL.

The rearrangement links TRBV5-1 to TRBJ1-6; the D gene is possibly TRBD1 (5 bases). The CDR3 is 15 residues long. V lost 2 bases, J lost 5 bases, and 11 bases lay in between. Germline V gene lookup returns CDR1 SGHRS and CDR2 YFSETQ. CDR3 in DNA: TGCGCCAGCAGCTTAGTCCAGGGTCATAATTCACCCCTCCACTTT. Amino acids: CASSLVQGHNSPLHF.

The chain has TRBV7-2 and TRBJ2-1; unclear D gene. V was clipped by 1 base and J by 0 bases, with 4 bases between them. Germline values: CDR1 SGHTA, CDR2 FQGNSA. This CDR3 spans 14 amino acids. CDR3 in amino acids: CASSLDFSYNEQFF. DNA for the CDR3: TGTGCCAGCAGCTTAGACTTCTCCTACAATGAGCAGTTCTTC.

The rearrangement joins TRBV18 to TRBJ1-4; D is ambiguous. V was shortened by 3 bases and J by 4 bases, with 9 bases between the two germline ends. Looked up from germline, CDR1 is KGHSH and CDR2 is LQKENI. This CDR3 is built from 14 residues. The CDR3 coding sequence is TGTGCCAGCTCACCCGAAACGGGTAATGAAAAACTGTTTTTT. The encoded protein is CASSPETGNEKLFF.

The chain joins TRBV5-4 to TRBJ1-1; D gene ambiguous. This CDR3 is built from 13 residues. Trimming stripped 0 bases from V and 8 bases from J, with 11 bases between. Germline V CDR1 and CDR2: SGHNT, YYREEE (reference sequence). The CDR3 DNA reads TGTGCCAGCAGCTTGGTTGTCGGCAGGGAAGCTTTCTTT. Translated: CASSLVVGREAFF.

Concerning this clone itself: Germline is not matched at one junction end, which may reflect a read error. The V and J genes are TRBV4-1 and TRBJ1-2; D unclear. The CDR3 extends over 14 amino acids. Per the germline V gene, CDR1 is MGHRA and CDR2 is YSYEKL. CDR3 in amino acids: CASSQSSANYGYAF. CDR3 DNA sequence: TGCGCCAGCAGCCAATCGTCCGCGAACTATGGCTACGCCTTC.

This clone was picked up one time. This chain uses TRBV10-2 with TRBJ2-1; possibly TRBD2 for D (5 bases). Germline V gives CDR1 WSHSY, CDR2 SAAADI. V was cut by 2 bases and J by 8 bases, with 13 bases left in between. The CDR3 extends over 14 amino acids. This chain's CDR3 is CASSEGLARDEQFF. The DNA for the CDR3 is TGCGCCAGCAGTGAGGGGCTAGCTCGCGATGAGCAGTTCTTC.

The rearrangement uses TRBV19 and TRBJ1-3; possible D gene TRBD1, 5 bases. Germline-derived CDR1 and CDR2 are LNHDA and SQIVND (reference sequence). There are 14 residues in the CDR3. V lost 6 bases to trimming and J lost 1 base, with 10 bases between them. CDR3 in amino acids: CASRTDLSGNTIYF. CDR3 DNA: TGTGCCAGTAGGACAGATCTTTCTGGAAACACCATATATTTT.

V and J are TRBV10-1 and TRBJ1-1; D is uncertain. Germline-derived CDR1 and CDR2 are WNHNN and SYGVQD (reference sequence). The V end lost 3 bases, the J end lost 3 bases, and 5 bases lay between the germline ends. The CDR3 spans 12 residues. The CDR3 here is CASSEGDTEAFF. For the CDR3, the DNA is TGCGCCAGCAGTGAAGGAGACACTGAAGCTTTCTTT.

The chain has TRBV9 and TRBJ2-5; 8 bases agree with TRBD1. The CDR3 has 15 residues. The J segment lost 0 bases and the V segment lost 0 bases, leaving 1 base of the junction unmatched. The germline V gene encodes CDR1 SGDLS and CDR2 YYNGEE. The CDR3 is CASSVGDRYQETQYF. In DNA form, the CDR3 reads TGTGCCAGCAGCGTAGGGGACAGGTACCAAGAGACCCAGTACTTC.

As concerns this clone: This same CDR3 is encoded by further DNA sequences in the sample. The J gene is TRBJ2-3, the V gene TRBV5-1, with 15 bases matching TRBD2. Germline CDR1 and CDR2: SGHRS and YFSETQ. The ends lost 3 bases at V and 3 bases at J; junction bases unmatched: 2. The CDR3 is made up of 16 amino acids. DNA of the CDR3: TGCGCCAGCAGCTCCGGACTAGCGGGAGGGACAGATACGCAGTATTTT. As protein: CASSSGLAGGTDTQYF.

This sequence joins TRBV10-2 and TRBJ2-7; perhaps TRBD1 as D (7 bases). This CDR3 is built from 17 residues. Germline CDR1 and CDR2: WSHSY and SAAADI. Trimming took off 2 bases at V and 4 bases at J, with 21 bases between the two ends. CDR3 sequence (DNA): TGCGCCAGCAGTGAGGCCAGGAAGGACAGGACTAAATACGAGCAGTACTTC. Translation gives CASSEARKDRTKYEQYF.

CDR3 region: CASSHRLAGGPHEQYF. CDR3 nucleotide sequence: TGTGCCAGCAGCCATCGACTAGCGGGAGGGCCGCACGAGCAGTACTTC. V usage is TRBV11-3 and J usage is TRBJ2-7; 14 nucleotides line up with TRBD2. CDR1 SGHNT and CDR2 YENEEA come from the germline V gene. Germline trimming cut 5 bases from V and 5 bases from J; bases unmatched to any gene: 8. This CDR3 comprises 16 residues.

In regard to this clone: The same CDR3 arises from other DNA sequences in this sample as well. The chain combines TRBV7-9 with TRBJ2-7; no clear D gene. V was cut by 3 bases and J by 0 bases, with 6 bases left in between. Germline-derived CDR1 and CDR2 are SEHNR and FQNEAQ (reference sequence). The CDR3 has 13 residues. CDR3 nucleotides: TGTGCCAGCAGCTTCACCGGCTCCTACGAGCAGTACTTC. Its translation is CASSFTGSYEQYF.

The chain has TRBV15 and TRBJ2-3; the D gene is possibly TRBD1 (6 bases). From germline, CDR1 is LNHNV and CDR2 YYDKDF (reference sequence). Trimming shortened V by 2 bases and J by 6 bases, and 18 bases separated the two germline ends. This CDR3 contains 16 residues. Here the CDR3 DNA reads TGTGCCACCAGCAGAAGGACAGTTAGGGACCCCGATACGCAGTATTTT. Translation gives CATSRRTVRDPDTQYF.

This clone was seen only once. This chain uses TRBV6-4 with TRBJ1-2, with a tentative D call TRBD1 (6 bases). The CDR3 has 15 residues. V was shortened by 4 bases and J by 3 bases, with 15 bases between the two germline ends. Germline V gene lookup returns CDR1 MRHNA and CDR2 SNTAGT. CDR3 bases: TGTGCCAGCAGTGTAAGTCATGGGACACACTATGGCTACACCTTC. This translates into CASSVSHGTHYGYTF.

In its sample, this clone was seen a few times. For the CDR3, the DNA is TGTGCCAGCAGCTTGGTGGCGGGGGGCTACAATGAGCAGTTCTTC. It yields the protein CASSLVAGGYNEQFF. This rearrangement joins TRBV5-8 to TRBJ2-1, with TRBD2 matching 8 bases. CDR1 is SGHTS and CDR2 is YDEGEE in the germline V gene. With 0 bases clipped from V and 3 bases from J, the junction kept 2 bases outside the gene matches. There are 15 residues in the CDR3.

The CDR3 here is CASSSTGSGNTIYF. Here the CDR3 DNA reads TGTGCCAGTAGTTCTACAGGGAGTGGAAACACCATATATTTT. This chain joins TRBV19 and TRBJ1-3, with a tentative D call TRBD1 (6 bases). Per the germline V gene, CDR1 is LNHDA and CDR2 is SQIVND (reference sequence). The CDR3 extends over 14 amino acids. V lost 5 bases, J lost 3 bases, and 11 bases lay in between.

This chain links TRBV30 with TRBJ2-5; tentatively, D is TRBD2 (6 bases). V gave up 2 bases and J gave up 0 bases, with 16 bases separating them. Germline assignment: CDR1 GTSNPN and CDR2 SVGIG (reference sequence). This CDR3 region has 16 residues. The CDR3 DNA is TGTGCCTGGAGTAGGATTGTCGGGGGAGACCAAGAGACCCAGTACTTC. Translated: CAWSRIVGGDQETQYF.

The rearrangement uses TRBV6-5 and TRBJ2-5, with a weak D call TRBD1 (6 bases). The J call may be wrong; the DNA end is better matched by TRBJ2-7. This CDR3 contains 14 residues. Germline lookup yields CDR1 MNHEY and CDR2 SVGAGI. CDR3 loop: CASSYSGTSYEQYF. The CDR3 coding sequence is TGTGCCAGCAGTTACTCGGGGACATCCTACGAGCAGTACTTC.

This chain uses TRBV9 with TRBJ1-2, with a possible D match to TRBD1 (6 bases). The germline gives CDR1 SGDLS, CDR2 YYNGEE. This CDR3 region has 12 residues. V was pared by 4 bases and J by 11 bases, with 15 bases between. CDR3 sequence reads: CASSITTGRYTF. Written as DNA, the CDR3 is TGTGCCAGCAGCATCACGACAGGTCGGTACACCTTC.

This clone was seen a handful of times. CDR3 bases: TGTGCCATCGGCCAGGGCGTCGCTGAAGCTTTCTTT. Translating gives CAIGQGVAEAFF. The chain is built from TRBV10-3 and TRBJ1-1; D possibly corresponds to TRBD1 (5 bases). Germline CDR1 and CDR2: ENHRY and SYGVKD. Trimming removed 8 bases from V and 6 bases from J, with 13 bases in between. The CDR3 runs to 12 residues.

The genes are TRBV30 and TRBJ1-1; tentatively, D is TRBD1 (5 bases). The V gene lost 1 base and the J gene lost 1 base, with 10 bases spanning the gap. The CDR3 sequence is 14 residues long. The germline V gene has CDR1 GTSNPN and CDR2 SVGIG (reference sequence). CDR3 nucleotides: TGTGCCTGGAGTGCCGGGACTGCGAACACTGAAGCTTTCTTT. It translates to CAWSAGTANTEAFF.

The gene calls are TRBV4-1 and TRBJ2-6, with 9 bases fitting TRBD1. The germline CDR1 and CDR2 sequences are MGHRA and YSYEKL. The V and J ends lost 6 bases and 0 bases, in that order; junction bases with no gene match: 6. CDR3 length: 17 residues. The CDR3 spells CASSTGTGRSGANVLTF. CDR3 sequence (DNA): TGCGCCAGCAGTACCGGGACAGGGCGCTCTGGGGCCAACGTCCTGACTTTC.

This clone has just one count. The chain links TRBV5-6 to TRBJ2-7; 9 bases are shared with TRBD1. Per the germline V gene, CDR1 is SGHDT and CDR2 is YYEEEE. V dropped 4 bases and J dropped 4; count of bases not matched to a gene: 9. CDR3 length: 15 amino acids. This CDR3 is CASSRGTGFPYEQYF. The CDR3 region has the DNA TGTGCCAGCAGCAGGGGGACAGGGTTTCCATACGAGCAGTACTTC. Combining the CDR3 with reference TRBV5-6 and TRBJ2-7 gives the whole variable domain DAGVTQSPTHLIKTRGQQVTLRCSPKSGHDTVSWYQQALGQGPQFIFQYYEEEERQRGNFPDRFSGHQFPNYSSELNVNALLLGDSALYLCASSRGTGFPYEQYFGPGTRLTVT.

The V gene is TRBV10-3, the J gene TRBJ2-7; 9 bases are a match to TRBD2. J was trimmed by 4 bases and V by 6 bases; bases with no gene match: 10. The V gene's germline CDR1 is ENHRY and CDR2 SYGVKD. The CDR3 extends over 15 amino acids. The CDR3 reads CAIRNSGSREYEQYF. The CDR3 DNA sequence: TGTGCCATCAGGAATAGCGGGAGTCGGGAGTACGAGCAGTACTTC.

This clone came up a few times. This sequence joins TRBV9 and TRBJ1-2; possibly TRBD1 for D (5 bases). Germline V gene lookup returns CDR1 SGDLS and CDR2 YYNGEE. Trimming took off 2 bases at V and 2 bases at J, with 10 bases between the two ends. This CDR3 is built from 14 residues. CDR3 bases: TGTGCCAGCAGCGTGGGGCAGGTCAACTATGGCTACACCTTC. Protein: CASSVGQVNYGYTF.